The 27 T cell receptor beta chains reported below all come from one sample, sequenced in a study of technical replicates of blood from a few donors. Assay: immunoSEQ multiplex PCR; the TCRdb copy retains only in-frame clones and omits some. The sample shows roughly 72,000 clones, approximately 91% of them seen only once. Sequencing was carried out using T cells isolated from PBMCs. These receptor sequences come from a human donor in good health.

V usage is TRBV11-3 and J usage is TRBJ1-1; D may be TRBD1 (6 bases). The V gene lost 2 bases and the J gene lost 4 bases, with 14 bases spanning the gap. The CDR3 is 15 amino acids. Germline assignment: CDR1 SGHNT and CDR2 YENEEA. The CDR3, as DNA: TGTGCCAGCAGCTTACCAGGGGCGGGTGTCACTGAAGCTTTCTTT. This codes for CASSLPGAGVTEAFF.

The chain joins TRBV9 to TRBJ1-1; no definite D call. The CDR3 extends over 15 amino acids. The ends were cut back, 0 bases at V and 0 bases at J, with 9 bases in the middle. CDR1 SGDLS and CDR2 YYNGEE come from the germline V gene. DNA for the CDR3: TGTGCCAGCAGCGTAGGGGCAAACATGAACACTGAAGCTTTCTTT. It is translated as CASSVGANMNTEAFF.

The rearrangement links TRBV11-2 to TRBJ2-1, with 9 nucleotides matching TRBD2. The CDR3 totals 16 residues. Germline CDR1 SGHAT, CDR2 FQNNGV. The V gene end was trimmed by 2 bases and the J gene end by 8 bases; junction bases not matched to a gene: 10. The CDR3 nucleotides read TGTGCCAGCAGCTTACGGGTTAGCGGGAGTAACGATGAGCAGTTCTTC. It translates to CASSLRVSGSNDEQFF.

The chain joins TRBV6-1 to TRBJ2-7; D perhaps matches TRBD2 (5 bases). This CDR3 comprises 14 residues. Germline values: CDR1 MNHNS, CDR2 SASEGT. Between the trimmed V and J ends, which lost 7 bases and 5 bases, there was a span of 18 bases. CDR3: CASTTDWVGNEQYF. The CDR3 coding sequence is TGTGCCAGCACCACGGACTGGGTTGGGAACGAGCAGTACTTC.

J is TRBJ2-1 and V is TRBV9; D remains unclear. The CDR3 sequence is 15 residues long. Trimming stripped 0 bases from V and 0 bases from J, with 7 bases between. Germline V gene data show CDR1 as SGDLS and CDR2 as YYNGEE. The CDR3 loop is CASSVAASSYNEQFF. The CDR3, as DNA: TGTGCCAGCAGCGTAGCCGCCAGCTCCTACAATGAGCAGTTCTTC.

The gene calls are TRBV28 and TRBJ1-4; 7 nucleotides align to TRBD1. The CDR3 runs 14 residues. Germline lookup yields CDR1 MDHEN and CDR2 SYDVKM. Losses at the gene ends were 4 bases for V and 5 bases for J; bases not matched to a gene: 4. The CDR3, as DNA: TGTGCCAGCAGTTCCGGGACAGTGAATGAAAAACTGTTTTTT. It codes for CASSSGTVNEKLFF.

The chain carries TRBV2 and TRBJ2-7, with 9 nucleotides matching TRBD1. Trimming cost V 7 bases and J 4 bases; bases outside gene matches: 8. Germline lookup yields CDR1 SNHLY and CDR2 FYNNEI. CDR3 length equals 14 residues. CDR3: CASNQGQGLYEQYF. The CDR3 coding sequence is TGTGCCAGCAATCAGGGACAGGGATTGTACGAGCAGTACTTC.

The CDR3 DNA reads TGTGCCAGCAGCGATCAATTCGACAGGGACGAGCAGTACTTC. Translating gives CASSDQFDRDEQYF. The chain carries TRBV7-2 and TRBJ2-7; 7 positions match TRBD1. The CDR3 sequence is 14 residues long. Germline CDR1 is SGHTA and CDR2 is FQGNSA. After removal of 5 bases from V and 5 bases from J, the junction contained 9 bases not matched to a gene. Full variable domain (outside the CDR3, taken from reference TRBV7-2 and TRBJ2-7): GAGVSQSPSNKVTEKGKDVELRCDPISGHTALYWYRQSLGQGLEFLIYFQGNSAPDKSGLPSDRFSAERTGGSVSTLTIQRTQQEDSAVYLCASSDQFDRDEQYFGPGTRLTVT.

The rearrangement joins TRBV2 to TRBJ2-7, with D tentatively TRBD2 (6 bases). There are 13 residues in the CDR3. Germline V gene sequence: CDR1 SNHLY, CDR2 FYNNEI. Deletions cut 8 bases from V and 0 bases from J, with 11 bases between. The CDR3 loop reads CASFSGLSYEQYF. The CDR3 nucleotides are TGTGCCAGCTTTAGCGGACTCTCCTACGAGCAGTACTTC.

This rearrangement joins TRBV13 to TRBJ2-1; weak D call: TRBD2 (6 bases). CDR1 and CDR2 (germline): PRHDT, FYEKMQ (reference sequence). Trimming removed 10 bases at V and 4 bases at J, with 23 bases between. The CDR3 contains 16 residues. The CDR3 bases are TGTGCCACGCGCGGGAACCTGGGTCAAAGATACAATGAGCAGTTCTTC. Its protein product is CATRGNLGQRYNEQFF.

The chain recombines TRBV11-2 with TRBJ2-7, with D maybe TRBD2 (7 bases). Germline values: CDR1 SGHAT, CDR2 FQNNGV. Trimming took 0 bases from V and 6 from J, leaving 18 bases between them. The CDR3 covers 16 residues. CDR3 in amino acids: CASSLDRGGGTREQYF. Here the CDR3 DNA reads TGTGCCAGCAGCTTAGATAGAGGGGGAGGGACCCGCGAGCAGTACTTC.

This clone has a single count. The V gene is TRBV6-6, the J gene TRBJ2-7, with TRBD2 identical over 8 bases. This CDR3 is built from 13 residues. Losses at the gene ends were 5 bases for V and 3 bases for J; bases not matched to a gene: 3. Germline CDR1 is MNHNY and CDR2 is SVGAGI (reference sequence). The CDR3 loop reads CASSLTSGYEQYF. In nucleotides, the CDR3 is TGTGCCAGCAGTCTTACTAGCGGCTACGAGCAGTACTTC.

The CDR3 here is CASSPGTGSTEAFF. DNA of the CDR3: TGTGCCAGCAGTCCTGGGACAGGGAGCACTGAAGCTTTCTTT. This chain connects TRBV27 to TRBJ1-1; 9 nucleotides agree with TRBD1. Unmatched junction bases numbered 5, after V lost 5 bases and J lost 4 bases. The CDR3 totals 14 residues. Per germline, CDR1 MNHEY and CDR2 SMNVEV (reference sequence).

The chain combines TRBV9 with TRBJ2-7; tentatively, D is TRBD2 (5 bases). V lost 4 bases, J lost 3 bases, and 8 bases lay in between. Per germline, CDR1 SGDLS and CDR2 YYNGEE. The CDR3 spans 12 residues. CDR3 sequence reads: CASSPGGYEQYF. CDR3 DNA: TGTGCCAGCAGCCCTGGAGGCTACGAGCAGTACTTC.

The V call is TRBV10-3, the J call TRBJ1-4; 9 nucleotides match TRBD1. The ends lost 0 bases at V and 6 bases at J; junction bases unmatched: 2. Germline CDR1 and CDR2: ENHRY and SYGVKD. The CDR3 has 15 amino acids. The CDR3 region has the DNA TGTGCCATCAGTGAGTCGGACAGGGGATATGAAAAACTGTTTTTT. As protein: CAISESDRGYEKLFF.

The V call is TRBV27, the J call TRBJ2-7, with 9 bases lining up with TRBD1. Germline V gene data show CDR1 as MNHEY and CDR2 as SMNVEV (reference sequence). This CDR3 has 15 residues. V gave up 4 bases and J gave up 2 bases; unmatched junction bases: 6. The CDR3 DNA follows: TGTGCCAGCAGTTCCCCGGGACAGGGAGCCTACGAGCAGTACTTC. It translates to CASSSPGQGAYEQYF.

V is TRBV30 and J is TRBJ2-1; D is unresolved. The length of the CDR3 is 11 residues. Trimming left V 2 bases short and J 4 bases short, with 3 bases between. Germline V gene data show CDR1 as GTSNPN and CDR2 as SVGIG (reference sequence). The CDR3 sequence is CAWSPYNEQFF. DNA of the CDR3: TGTGCCTGGAGTCCATACAATGAGCAGTTCTTC.

The chain joins TRBV6-6 to TRBJ2-5; 9 bases fit TRBD1. The germline gives CDR1 MNHNY, CDR2 SVGAGI (reference sequence). The CDR3 extends over 16 amino acids. The V and J ends lost 0 bases and 3 bases, in that order; junction bases with no gene match: 5. CDR3 sequence reads: CASSYSSQGAKETQYF. The DNA for the CDR3 is TGTGCCAGCAGTTACTCGTCACAGGGGGCGAAAGAGACCCAGTACTTC.

The gene calls are TRBV4-1 and TRBJ2-7, with TRBD2 identical over 8 bases. CDR3 length equals 14 residues. Germline lookup yields CDR1 MGHRA and CDR2 YSYEKL. J gave up 3 bases and V 0 bases, and 1 base lay outside the gene matches. This chain's CDR3 is CASSQESGSYEQYF. The CDR3 nucleotides are TGCGCCAGCAGCCAAGAAAGCGGGAGCTACGAGCAGTACTTC.

The chain couples TRBV29-1 to TRBJ2-7; TRBD2 matches 9 bases. Per the germline V gene, CDR1 is SQVTM and CDR2 is ANQGSEA. This CDR3 region has 13 residues. With V trimmed by 7 bases and J by 3 bases, 7 bases remained unmatched. Here the CDR3 reads CSGAGGRGYEQYF. In DNA form, the CDR3 reads TGCAGCGGAGCGGGAGGTAGGGGCTACGAGCAGTACTTC.

This chain links TRBV30 with TRBJ2-2; D remains ambiguous. CDR3 length: 13 amino acids. V lost 1 base and J lost 0, with 3 bases in between. Germline V lookup: CDR1 GTSNPN, CDR2 SVGIG (reference sequence). This CDR3 reads CAWSGANTGELFF. CDR3 DNA sequence: TGTGCCTGGAGTGGAGCGAACACCGGGGAGCTGTTTTTT.

The chain links TRBV29-1 to TRBJ1-1; tentative D call: TRBD1 (6 bases). Trimming stripped 0 bases from V and 4 bases from J, with 18 bases between. CDR3 length: 16 residues. Germline assignment: CDR1 SQVTM and CDR2 ANQGSEA. The CDR3 coding sequence is TGCAGCGTTGAAGATGGTGGTTTCAGGGGATTCACTGAAGCTTTCTTT. This sequence encodes CSVEDGGFRGFTEAFF.

This chain links TRBV19 with TRBJ2-2, with D possibly TRBD1 on 6 matching bases. V lost 5 bases, J lost 6 bases, and 19 bases lay in between. The CDR3 runs 16 residues. The germline gives CDR1 LNHDA, CDR2 SQIVND (reference sequence). This chain's CDR3 is CASSVPYDTGSGELFF. In DNA form, the CDR3 reads TGTGCCAGTAGTGTACCCTACGATACAGGGTCCGGGGAGCTGTTTTTT.

V and J are TRBV9 and TRBJ2-7; 7 positions agree with TRBD1. Losses at the gene ends were 4 bases for V and 3 bases for J; bases not matched to a gene: 7. The CDR3 contains 14 residues. Germline CDR1 reads SGDLS; CDR2 reads YYNGEE. CDR3 amino acids: CASSYYRGHYEQYF. The CDR3 coding sequence is TGTGCCAGCAGCTACTACAGGGGACACTACGAGCAGTACTTC.

The DNA for the CDR3 is TGTGCCAGCAGTTTGACTGCCGAAGCCATAGGCTACACCTTC. Its protein product is CASSLTAEAIGYTF. The chain links TRBV28 to TRBJ1-2; D gene uncertain. The CDR3 has 14 residues. The germline V gene has CDR1 MDHEN and CDR2 SYDVKM. Trimming took off 3 bases at V and 8 bases at J, with 16 bases between the two ends.

This chain links TRBV5-1 with TRBJ1-1, with TRBD1 matching 10 bases. Germline assignment: CDR1 SGHRS and CDR2 YFSETQ. V lost 4 bases to trimming and J lost 7 bases; unmatched junction nucleotides: 7. The CDR3 sequence is 14 residues long. For the CDR3, the DNA is TGCGCCAGCAGCGTTCCGGGACAGGGGAGTGAAGCTTTCTTT. It translates to CASSVPGQGSEAFF.

This chain joins TRBV2 and TRBJ2-7; D gene ambiguous. CDR3 length: 11 amino acids. CDR1 is SNHLY and CDR2 is FYNNEI in the germline V gene. V lost 7 bases to trimming and J lost 4 bases, with 8 bases between them. CDR3 DNA: TGTGCCAGCATAACCACTTACGAGCAGTACTTC. Translation gives CASITTYEQYF.